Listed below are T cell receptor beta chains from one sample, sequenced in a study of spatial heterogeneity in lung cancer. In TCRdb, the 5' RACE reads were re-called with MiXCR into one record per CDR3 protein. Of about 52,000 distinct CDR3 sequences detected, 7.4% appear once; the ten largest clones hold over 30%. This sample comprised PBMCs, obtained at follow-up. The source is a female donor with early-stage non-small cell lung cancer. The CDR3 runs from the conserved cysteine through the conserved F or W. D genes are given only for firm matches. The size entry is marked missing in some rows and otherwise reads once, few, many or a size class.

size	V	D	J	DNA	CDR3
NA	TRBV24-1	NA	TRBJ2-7	NA	CATTGTGLHQQYF
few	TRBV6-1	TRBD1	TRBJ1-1	TGTGCCAGCAGCACTGGACAGGGGACCACTGAAGCTTTCTTT	CASSTGQGTTEAFF
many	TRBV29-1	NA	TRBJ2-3	TGCAGCGCCGGGGACAGCACAGATACGCAGTATTTT	CSAGDSTDTQYF
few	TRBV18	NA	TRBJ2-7	TGTGCCAGCTCACCAGCCCGGGACTACGAGCAGTACTTC	CASSPARDYEQYF
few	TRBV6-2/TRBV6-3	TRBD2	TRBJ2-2	TGTGCCAGCAGACTAGCGGGGGCAGCGAACACCGGGGAGCTGTTTTTT	CASRLAGAANTGELFF
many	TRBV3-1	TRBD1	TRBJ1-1	TGTGCCAGCAGCCCCCGGACAGGGAGGGACACTGAAGCTTTCTTT	CASSPRTGRDTEAFF
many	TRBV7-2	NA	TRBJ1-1	TGTGCCAGCGGCCCAGCTCCCCCGGCAATAAACACTGAAGCTTTCTTT	CASGPAPPAINTEAFF
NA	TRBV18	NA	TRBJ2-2	TGTGCCAGCTCACCCCTCCGGGACACCGGGGAGCTGTTTTTT	CASSPLRDTGELFF
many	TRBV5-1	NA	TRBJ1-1	TGCGCCAGCAGGCACGTGGCAGGGGTGCGTACTGAAGCTTTCTTT	CASRHVAGVRTEAFF
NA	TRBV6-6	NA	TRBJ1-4	TGTGCCAGCAGTTACGGGCCAAATGAAAAACTGTTTTTT	CASSYGPNEKLFF
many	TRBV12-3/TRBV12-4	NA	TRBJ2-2	TGTGCCAGCAGCCCCTCCCCGAACACCGGGGAGCTGTTTTTT	CASSPSPNTGELFF
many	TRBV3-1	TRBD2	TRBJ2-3	TGTGCCAGCAGCAACCGGACCGGGGGGACAGATACGCAGTATTTT	CASSNRTGGTDTQYF